The 12 T cell receptor beta chains reported below all come from one sample, sequenced in a study of shared clonotypes between healthy human individuals. Assay used: immunoSEQ multiplex PCR; TCRdb lists only in-frame clones, some missing. The sample holds roughly 2,300,000 clones; 85% to 95% are singletons and the top ten take 0.37%. Specimen: naive CD4+ T cells from PBMCs. Regarding subset: CD45RA+ positively selected. Every receptor here comes from a man aged 18 to 35 in good health. Some clones in this sample may be carry-over from other donors' samples.

The chain uses TRBV6-1 and TRBJ2-5; possibly TRBD1 for D (6 bases). Germline V gene data show CDR1 as MNHNS and CDR2 as SASEGT. The CDR3 covers 15 residues. V dropped 6 bases and J dropped 5 bases, with 19 bases sitting between them. The chain's CDR3 is CASSHRVLPGETQYF. CDR3 sequence (DNA): TGTGCCAGCAGCCACAGGGTCCTACCGGGGGAGACCCAGTACTTC.

This rearrangement joins TRBV2 to TRBJ2-5; D not resolved. Per the germline V gene, CDR1 is SNHLY and CDR2 is FYNNEI. V was cut by 6 bases and J by 5 bases, with 13 bases left in between. The CDR3 runs 13 residues. CDR3 coding DNA: TGTGCCAGCAGGAACAGACCTTACGAGACCCAGTACTTC. The encoded protein is CASRNRPYETQYF.

This clone was found a few times. This same CDR3 is encoded by further DNA sequences in the sample. The rearrangement uses TRBV19 and TRBJ1-1; D is unresolved. Germline V gene sequence: CDR1 LNHDA, CDR2 SQIVND (reference sequence). The CDR3 is 13 amino acids. V lost 3 bases, J lost 2 bases, and 7 bases lay in between. The CDR3 region is CASSIRGNTEAFF. The DNA of the CDR3 is TGTGCCAGTAGTATTCGGGGTAACACTGAAGCTTTCTTT.

The V and J genes are TRBV7-3 and TRBJ2-3; no reliable D call. The CDR3 has 13 residues. The germline CDR1 and CDR2 sequences are SGHTA and FQGTGA. V lost 4 bases, J lost 11 bases, and 16 bases lay in between. CDR3 DNA: TGTGCCAGCAGCTCCGACGGGCCTCGCGGGCAGTATTTT. Amino acids: CASSSDGPRGQYF.

The chain combines TRBV6-1 with TRBJ1-5; 7 nucleotides agree with TRBD1. CDR1 MNHNS and CDR2 SASEGT come from the germline V gene. This CDR3 has 15 amino acids. Germline trimming cut 6 bases from V and 4 bases from J; bases unmatched to any gene: 9. CDR3 region: CASSATGVWNQPQHF. CDR3 nucleotides: TGTGCCAGCAGCGCCACAGGGGTTTGGAATCAGCCCCAGCATTTT.

V gene TRBV5-1 combines with J gene TRBJ2-1; 13 nucleotides match TRBD2. Germline CDR1 and CDR2: SGHRS and YFSETQ. The trim removed 4 bases at V and 6 bases at J, leaving 7 bases unmatched. This CDR3 spans 16 amino acids. In DNA, the CDR3 is TGCGCCAGCAGCACTGAACTAGCGGGAGGGTCCAATGAGCAGTTCTTC. Protein product: CASSTELAGGSNEQFF.

A word on this clone: This same CDR3 is encoded by further DNA sequences in the sample. V usage is TRBV5-1 and J usage is TRBJ2-1; TRBD2 matches at 9 bases. There are 15 residues in the CDR3. Germline trimming cut 4 bases from V and 2 bases from J; bases unmatched to any gene: 4. From germline, CDR1 is SGHRS and CDR2 YFSETQ. CDR3 loop: CASSGLAGAYNEQFF. The CDR3 DNA follows: TGCGCCAGCAGCGGATTAGCGGGAGCCTACAATGAGCAGTTCTTC.

J is TRBJ2-7 and V is TRBV2; the match to TRBD2 covers 7 bases. Germline CDR1 SNHLY, CDR2 FYNNEI. The J segment lost 3 bases and the V segment lost 7 bases, leaving 12 bases of the junction unmatched. The CDR3 length is 15 residues. This CDR3 is CASTDRLAAVYEQYF. CDR3 nucleotides: TGTGCCAGCACCGATCGGCTAGCGGCAGTCTACGAGCAGTACTTC.

The V call is TRBV7-8, the J call TRBJ2-7; D remains ambiguous. CDR1 is SGHVS, CDR2 FQNEAQ, per germline. The CDR3 extends over 15 amino acids. The V end was cut by 5 bases, the J end by 5 bases, with 19 bases between. In DNA, the CDR3 is TGTGCCAGCAGCCCACATCAGGTCGGGCTCAACGAGCAGTACTTC. Its protein product is CASSPHQVGLNEQYF.

The J gene is TRBJ1-2, the V gene TRBV28; D unclear. Between the trimmed V and J ends, which lost 5 bases and 6 bases, there was a span of 19 bases. From germline, CDR1 is MDHEN and CDR2 SYDVKM. The CDR3 contains 15 residues. Here the CDR3 reads CASSQYGLPNNGYTF. The CDR3 DNA follows: TGTGCCAGCAGTCAATATGGACTCCCGAACAATGGCTACACCTTC.

This rearrangement joins TRBV2 to TRBJ2-1, with 9 bases lining up with TRBD2. CDR3 length equals 13 residues. The junction had 10 bases not matched to a gene; V was cut back by 5 bases and J by 14 bases. From germline, CDR1 is SNHLY and CDR2 FYNNEI. Written as DNA, the CDR3 is TGTGCCAGCAGTCTTAGCGGGAGACGTGGGGAGTTCTTC. This gives the protein CASSLSGRRGEFF.

Written as DNA, the CDR3 is TGTGCCGGTCAGCCAGCTCGCGCATTTGGCAATCAGCCCCAGCATTTT. Translating gives CAGQPARAFGNQPQHF. J is TRBJ1-5 and V is TRBV7-3; D gene ambiguous. The CDR3 extends over 16 amino acids. In germline, CDR1 is SGHTA, CDR2 FQGTGA. V lost 11 bases and J 2 bases, leaving 22 bases between the germline ends.